This TCR beta chain was sequenced during a study of blood T cell repertoires in COVID-19 (dated by TCRdb to about 2020). Turning to the overall study: Samples from collaborators originated in the United States, Italy and Spain and spanned both the acute and convalescent phases of COVID-19. The material from the prospective study consisted of cDNA or gDNA derived from T cells, B-cell-depleted T cells, or PBMCs. Deeply sampled blood TCRbeta repertoires from subjects exposed to, actively infected with, or recovered from COVID-19 were included in the dataset. A freely available public database, intended as a resource for researchers studying the immune response to SARS-CoV-2, is where the repertoires were released. Samples came from the ongoing ImmuneRACE study (first 160 participants) plus 1,254 subjects from 6 global collaborators. The sample metadata nearly always contained a de-identified subject ID, COVID-19 status, age in years and sex. Where HLA class I and class II types were available, the types were taken from metadata supplied by the sample provider, not from assay-based typing. Broader findings and caveats from the paper: How much clinical and demographic metadata was included differed by source and by participant, and the metadata was provided uncurated.

V is trimmed back by 3 bases and J by 3 bases, and the junction contains 14 bases that no gene match accounts for. The germline V gene specifies MDHEN as CDR1 and SYDVKM as CDR2. The CDR3 contains 18 residues, cysteine and phenylalanine counted. Only CDR3 DNA remains: 54 bases, in frame from the first base. On this clone itself: Its antigen specificity is not known. No much larger clone is present one base from it, and per-base qualities are unavailable.

TCRbeta CDR3 regions were amplified from genomic DNA using the immunoSEQ Assay, a bias-controlled multiplex PCR. In the authors' own workflow: The number of nucleated cells in each sample was estimated from the amplification of reference gene primers within the assay. To quantify the absolute abundance of each unique TCRbeta CDR3 rearrangement, sequence reads were collapsed and filtered. For each sample, productive Simpson clonality was calculated by taking the square root of Simpson's diversity index across productive rearrangements. The immuneACCESS repertoire file appears here via TCRdb, limited to in-frame rearrangements. These files lack a portion of the clones; in checked studies, under half of the deficit traces to unresolved V genes, and the cause of the others is not known. V and J calls plus clone size are reproduced from that table; the DNA served to infer D and trimming. This sample has approximately 93,000 clones in its table, and roughly 70% of those were observed once. 3% to 4.5% of the sample is taken by the ten largest.

In Seattle, one collaborating source enrolled patients while the infection was active and tracked those patients longitudinally over the course of disease. Collaborating institutions collected whole blood in K2EDTA tubes following their own protocols. For TCRbeta analysis, collaborators shipped samples in one of three forms: frozen whole blood, isolated PBMCs, or DNA extracted from either of those sample types. Material: peripheral blood. The receptor's source is a man aged 65-85 years with COVID-19, enrolled during active disease. Recombination linked TRBV28 to TRBJ2-7, with 10 junctional bases fitting TRBD1. The nucleotide sequence reads as follows: TGTGCCAGCAGTTTTCACCGCCGGGACAGGGGTGTGAACTACGAGCAGTACTTC. It encodes CASSFHRRDRGVNYEQYF.